This T cell receptor (beta chain) was recorded in a study of blood T cell repertoires in COVID-19 (dated by TCRdb to the early 2020s). In terms of the full investigation: Samples from collaborators originated in the United States, Italy and Spain and spanned both the acute and convalescent phases of COVID-19. The prospective study material was composed of cDNA or gDNA derived from T cells, B-cell-depleted T cells, or PBMCs. The dataset comprised deeply sampled blood TCRbeta repertoires from subjects exposed to, actively infected with, or recovered from COVID-19. A freely available public database, intended as a resource for researchers studying the immune response to SARS-CoV-2, is where the repertoires were released. Samples were obtained from the ongoing ImmuneRACE study (first 160 participants) and from 1,000 to 1,500 subjects provided by 6 global collaborators. The sample metadata nearly always contained a de-identified subject ID, COVID-19 status, age in years and sex. Where available, HLA class I and class II types were obtained from metadata supplied by the sample provider rather than from assay-based typing. Study-level results and caveats: Clinical and demographic metadata were provided uncurated, with the amount varying by source and participant.

The immunoSEQ Assay, a bias-controlled multiplex PCR, was used to amplify TCRbeta CDR3 regions from genomic DNA. In the source study's methods: The number of nucleated cells in each sample was estimated from the amplification of reference gene primers within the assay. Sequence reads were collapsed and filtered to measure the absolute abundance of every unique TCRbeta CDR3 rearrangement. For each sample, productive Simpson clonality was calculated as the square root of Simpson's diversity index across productive rearrangements. This immuneACCESS table, as held by TCRdb, lists in-frame sequences with V and J called but not all clones. Of the missing ones, under half trace to an unresolved V gene in checked studies; the others have no known cause. V and J calls and clone size are copied from that table; D and trimming were computed from the DNA. For this sample the table gives some 73,000 clones, of which more than 60% were detected only once. The top ten clonotypes cover less than 25% of the sample.

Points on this clone: Its antigen target is currently unknown. No much larger clonotype is one base removed from it; base qualities were not supplied.

Counted from cysteine to phenylalanine, this CDR3 has 14 amino acids. CDR3 DNA only is kept here, 42 bases in frame from base 1. Per the germline V gene, ENHRY is the CDR1 and SYGVKD is the CDR2. V loses 2 bases of germline sequence and J loses 4 bases, and the interval between the two ends is 11 bases. The collaborating institutions used their own protocols to collect whole blood in K2EDTA tubes. For TCRbeta analysis, collaborators shipped samples as frozen whole blood, isolated PBMCs, or DNA extracted from either of those sample types. The chain links TRBV10-3 with TRBJ1-1; confidence is insufficient to name the D gene. The receptor was isolated from a man aged 55 to 70 with acute or convalescent COVID-19. The sequenced sample was peripheral blood. At the DNA level, the sequence is TGTGCCATCAGTGAGAGTGGGCAGTCCACTGAAGCTTTCTTT. This yields the protein CAISESGQSTEAFF.